What follows describes a single TCR beta chain. Antigen specificity is unknown. The data originate from a study of CD8+CD57+ T cells in acquired aplastic anemia. Study information: Sorted cells (CD4+ and CD8+) yielded DNA amounts that averaged about 2.9 ug. Study-wide findings and caveats: In common between the patients and the controls were around 29 CD8+ CDR3 sequences.

According to the study, genomic DNA was the template for TCR beta VDJ and CDR3 profiling. MiXCR, applied by TCRdb to the reads, yields one record per CDR3 protein. The profile shows under 200,000 distinct CDR3 sequences, roughly 48% of them singletons. Patients sequenced had flow cytometry evidence of CD8+CD57+ cell expansion. Germline V CDR1 and CDR2: LNHNV, YYDKDF (reference sequence). The CDR3 length is 16 residues. Between the trimmed V and J ends, which lost 3 bases and 0 bases, there was a span of 12 bases. The sequence was collected from a human donor with aplastic anemia. Sequencing was carried out using sorted CD4+, CD8+, or CD8+CD57+ T cells (not recorded which) from PBMCs. The rearrangement uses TRBV15 and TRBJ2-1; D gene unclear. CDR3 loop: CATSSRSWSSYNEQFF. DNA for the CDR3: TGTGCCACCAGCAGCAGATCCTGGAGCTCCTACAATGAGCAGTTCTTC.